Below are 29 T cell receptor beta chains sequenced from a single sample in a study of blood T cell repertoires in COVID-19. Sequenced by immunoSEQ multiplex PCR; TCRdb stores in-frame clones only, minus some. This table has fewer than 250,000 clones, more than 70% appearing once. The source material was PBMCs or T cells enriched from blood (not recorded which). The receptors originated from a woman aged 40 to 50 with acute COVID-19.

The chain combines TRBV9 with TRBJ2-1, with D perhaps matching TRBD2 (5 bases). Germline V gene sequence: CDR1 SGDLS, CDR2 YYNGEE. Deletions cut 0 bases from V and 7 bases from J, with 11 bases between. The CDR3 sequence is 14 residues long. CDR3 sequence: CASSVAASLNEQFF. The CDR3 coding sequence is TGTGCCAGCAGCGTAGCGGCTAGCTTAAATGAGCAGTTCTTC.

V gene TRBV6-5 combines with J gene TRBJ2-6, with a possible D match to TRBD2 (5 bases). CDR1 and CDR2 from the germline V gene are MNHEY and SVGAGI. V dropped 6 bases and J dropped 4 bases, with 10 bases sitting between them. CDR3 length: 14 residues. The CDR3 nucleotides are TGTGCCAGCAGCGCGAGCGGAGGGGCCAACGTCCTGACTTTC. This codes for CASSASGGANVLTF.

The chain combines TRBV5-1 with TRBJ1-1, with TRBD1 as a possible D gene (5 bases). Looked up from germline, CDR1 is SGHRS and CDR2 is YFSETQ. The CDR3 is made up of 18 amino acids. V was cut by 0 bases and J by 2 bases, with 20 bases left in between. CDR3 nucleotides: TGCGCCAGCAGCTTGGAGTGGCGGGGGACCAGCCAAAACACTGAAGCTTTCTTT. It yields the protein CASSLEWRGTSQNTEAFF.

The chain employs TRBV19 and TRBJ2-3; D is unresolved. In germline, CDR1 is LNHDA, CDR2 SQIVND (reference sequence). The CDR3 has 13 amino acids. V was shortened by 4 bases and J by 1 base, with 6 bases between the two germline ends. The CDR3 sequence is CASSSQGTDTQYF. The CDR3 coding sequence is TGTGCCAGTAGTAGCCAGGGCACAGATACGCAGTATTTT.

The chain recombines TRBV3-1 (or the pseudogene TRBV3-2) with TRBJ1-1; tentatively, D is TRBD1 (5 bases). Germline V lookup: CDR1 LGHDT, CDR2 YNNKEL (reference sequence). This CDR3 has 15 residues. V was pared by 1 base and J by 7 bases, with 16 bases between. The CDR3 nucleotides read TGTGCCAGCAGCCAAGTCGTGGGGGGTAGAGATGAAGCTTTCTTT. Residues: CASSQVVGGRDEAFF.

Concerning this clone: Other nucleotide sequences from this sample produce the same CDR3. The CDR3 sequence: CASSTRSYNEQFF. The CDR3 DNA follows: TGTGCCAGTAGTACGCGCTCCTACAATGAGCAGTTCTTC. The chain carries TRBV19 and TRBJ2-1; no firm D call. V was trimmed by 4 bases and J by 0 bases, leaving 4 bases between them. From germline, CDR1 is LNHDA and CDR2 SQIVND (reference sequence). The CDR3 has 13 residues.

The genes are TRBV2 and TRBJ2-7, with 9 bases identical to TRBD1. J lost 7 bases, V lost 10 bases, and 11 bases had no gene match. The CDR3 contains 13 residues. Looked up from germline, CDR1 is SNHLY and CDR2 is FYNNEI. The CDR3 is CATQRDRVKEQYF. The DNA of the CDR3 is TGTGCCACCCAAAGGGACAGGGTAAAGGAGCAGTACTTC.

The V and J genes are TRBV28 and TRBJ1-2, with TRBD1 matching 12 bases. The CDR3 contains 15 residues. Germline lookup yields CDR1 MDHEN and CDR2 SYDVKM. V was pared by 2 bases and J by 12 bases, with 10 bases of the junction left unmatched. CDR3 nucleotides: TGTGCCAGCAGTTTAGGTGGGACAGGGGGCTTGAAGAACACCTTC. Translation gives CASSLGGTGGLKNTF.

V gene TRBV19 combines with J gene TRBJ1-4; no clear D. Germline assignment: CDR1 LNHDA and CDR2 SQIVND (reference sequence). The CDR3 has 15 residues. V was trimmed by 5 bases and J by 5 bases, leaving 15 bases between them. CDR3 bases: TGTGCCAGTAGTTCCCGACGGGGAGACAATGAAAAACTGTTTTTT. Amino acids: CASSSRRGDNEKLFF.

The chain joins TRBV29-1 to TRBJ2-5, with D perhaps TRBD1 (7 bases). Trimming pared 7 bases from V and 4 bases from J, leaving 19 bases between. The CDR3 contains 14 residues. Per the germline V gene, CDR1 is SQVTM and CDR2 is ANQGSEA. The CDR3 is CSGEWRGRSETQYF. As DNA, the CDR3 is TGCAGCGGAGAGTGGAGGGGGCGATCAGAGACCCAGTACTTC. Complete variable domain (other parts from reference TRBV29-1 and TRBJ2-5): SAVISQKPSRDICQRGTSLTIQCQVDSQVTMMFWYRQQPGQSLTLIATANQGSEATYESGFVIDKFPISRPNLTFSTLTVSNMSPEDSSIYLCSGEWRGRSETQYFGPGTRLLVL.

V gene TRBV15 combines with J gene TRBJ1-2, with a possible D match to TRBD1 (5 bases). The CDR3 consists of 15 residues. Germline CDR1 is LNHNV and CDR2 is YYDKDF (reference sequence). The V end lost 1 base, the J end lost 4 bases, and 13 bases lay between the germline ends. The CDR3 sequence is CATSRGGTDGYGYTF. The CDR3 bases are TGTGCCACCAGCAGAGGGGGCACCGACGGCTATGGCTACACCTTC. The whole variable domain, remainder taken from reference TRBV15 and TRBJ1-2, is DAMVIQNPRYQVTQFGKPVTLSCSQTLNHNVMYWYQQKSSQAPKLLFHYYDKDFNNEADTPDNFQSRRPNTSFCFLDIRSPGLGDTAMYLCATSRGGTDGYGYTFGSGTRLTVV.

This clone was counted a few times. The chain's CDR3 is CASSTERVNTEAFF. The CDR3 nucleotides read TGTGCCAGCAGCACGGAGAGAGTTAACACTGAAGCTTTCTTT. The rearrangement joins TRBV7-8 to TRBJ1-1; D is undetermined. Deletions cut 5 bases from V and 2 bases from J, with 12 bases between. The CDR3 runs to 14 residues. Germline V CDR1 and CDR2: SGHVS, FQNEAQ.

The gene calls are TRBV18 and TRBJ1-3; 8 nucleotides match TRBD1. Trimming removed 6 bases from V and 0 bases from J; junction bases left unmatched: 7. From germline, CDR1 is KGHSH and CDR2 LQKENI. This CDR3 comprises 16 residues. The CDR3 sequence: CASSRGQGLSGNTIYF. In nucleotides, the CDR3 is TGTGCCAGCTCCCGCGGACAGGGCCTCTCTGGAAACACCATATATTTT.

The chain couples TRBV30 to TRBJ1-2, with 8 bases aligning to TRBD1. J lost 4 bases, V lost 5 bases, and 6 bases had no gene match. This CDR3 is 13 amino acids long. The germline CDR1 and CDR2 sequences are GTSNPN and SVGIG (reference sequence). As DNA, the CDR3 is TGTGCCTGGGAACAGGACAGGGTCTATGGCTACACCTTC. This gives the protein CAWEQDRVYGYTF.

The V gene is TRBV3-1 (or the pseudogene TRBV3-2), the J gene TRBJ2-7; D call uncertain. The V gene lost 2 bases and the J gene lost 0 bases, with 8 bases spanning the gap. Germline assignment: CDR1 LGHDT and CDR2 YNNKEL (reference sequence). This CDR3 spans 14 amino acids. CDR3: CASSQPGRSYEQYF. The CDR3, as DNA: TGTGCCAGCAGCCAACCTGGGCGCTCCTACGAGCAGTACTTC.

This clone was counted between two and nine times. This chain joins TRBV19 and TRBJ1-4; 7 positions match TRBD1. Germline V gene sequence: CDR1 LNHDA, CDR2 SQIVND (reference sequence). The CDR3 runs to 12 residues. The V segment lost 11 bases and the J segment 6 bases; nucleotides outside the gene matches: 6. DNA for the CDR3: TGTGCCGCTCAGGGGGAGGATGAAAAACTGTTTTTT. Its translation is CAAQGEDEKLFF.

J is TRBJ2-7 and V is TRBV27, with D maybe TRBD1 (5 bases). This CDR3 has 14 amino acids. V lost 3 bases and J lost 2, with 11 bases in between. Germline values: CDR1 MNHEY, CDR2 SMNVEV (reference sequence). The CDR3 is CASSFWGSTYEQYF. In nucleotides, the CDR3 is TGTGCCAGCAGTTTCTGGGGCAGCACCTACGAGCAGTACTTC.

The count of this clone is one. The chain uses TRBV27 and TRBJ2-7, with 9 nucleotides matching TRBD2. J was trimmed by 5 bases and V by 3 bases; bases with no gene match: 2. Germline V CDR1 and CDR2: MNHEY, SMNVEV (reference sequence). The CDR3 spans 13 residues. This CDR3 is CASSFLAGNEQYF. The CDR3, as DNA: TGTGCCAGCAGTTTTCTAGCGGGGAACGAGCAGTACTTC.

By proportion, this clone is medium-sized. The genes are TRBV6-4 and TRBJ2-1; 8 bases fit TRBD2. Germline V gene lookup returns CDR1 MRHNA and CDR2 SNTAGT. V trimming: 2 bases; J trimming: 6 bases; junction bases outside the gene matches: 0. The CDR3 has 13 amino acids. CDR3 loop: CASSDGTSNEQFF. CDR3 DNA sequence: TGTGCCAGCAGTGACGGGACTAGCAATGAGCAGTTCTTC.

The chain carries TRBV5-6 and TRBJ2-3, with a tentative D call TRBD2 (6 bases). Trimming took 2 bases from V and 7 from J, leaving 11 bases between them. In germline, CDR1 is SGHDT, CDR2 YYEEEE. CDR3 length: 13 amino acids. CDR3 loop: CASSFGLTHTQYF. DNA for the CDR3: TGTGCCAGCAGCTTCGGACTAACCCATACGCAGTATTTT. Filled out from reference TRBV5-6 and TRBJ2-3, the complete variable domain reads DAGVTQSPTHLIKTRGQQVTLRCSPKSGHDTVSWYQQALGQGPQFIFQYYEEEERQRGNFPDRFSGHQFPNYSSELNVNALLLGDSALYLCASSFGLTHTQYFGPGTRLTVL.

The J gene is TRBJ1-2, the V gene TRBV18; tentatively, D is TRBD1 (6 bases). Trimming took 3 bases from V and 1 from J, leaving 6 bases between them. This CDR3 has 13 amino acids. The germline V gene has CDR1 KGHSH and CDR2 LQKENI. CDR3 loop: CASSPDSNYGYTF. DNA of the CDR3: TGTGCCAGCTCACCGGACAGTAACTATGGCTACACCTTC.

This clone was recorded a few times. The rearrangement joins TRBV28 to TRBJ2-5, with TRBD1 matching 7 bases. Germline lookup yields CDR1 MDHEN and CDR2 SYDVKM. V gave up 2 bases and J gave up 3 bases; unmatched junction bases: 6. The length of the CDR3 is 15 residues. CDR3 sequence (DNA): TGTGCCAGCAGTTTAGGGACAGCTACTAAAGAGACCCAGTACTTC. Amino acids: CASSLGTATKETQYF.

The CDR3 coding sequence is TGCAGTGCTAGTTCTTTGAGCTCCTATAATTCACCCCTCCACTTT. The encoded protein is CSASSLSSYNSPLHF. This sequence joins TRBV20-1 and TRBJ1-6; D uncertain. V was trimmed by 3 bases and J by 0 bases, leaving 9 bases between them. Germline CDR1 reads DFQATT; CDR2 reads SNEGSKA (reference sequence). The CDR3 sequence is 15 residues long.

This clone showed up just a few times. The gene calls are TRBV30 and TRBJ2-1, with D possibly TRBD2 on 6 matching bases. From germline, CDR1 is GTSNPN and CDR2 SVGIG (reference sequence). With 3 bases removed from V and 1 base from J, the gap between germline ends came to 22 bases. The CDR3 contains 18 residues. CDR3 nucleotides: TGTGCCTGGAGGCGACCGGGACTTAGGGTGGCGTCCTACAATGAGCAGTTCTTC. Encoded protein: CAWRRPGLRVASYNEQFF.

The V call is TRBV25-1, the J call TRBJ1-4; possible D gene TRBD1, 6 bases. With 3 bases removed from V and 7 bases from J, the gap between germline ends came to 9 bases. CDR1 and CDR2 from the germline V gene are MGHDK and SYGVNS. The CDR3 contains 13 residues. The CDR3 nucleotides are TGTGCCAGCAGTGATCCAGGGGTTGAAAAACTGTTTTTT. Its protein product is CASSDPGVEKLFF.

The V gene is TRBV5-1, the J gene TRBJ1-2; D unresolved. Germline V lookup: CDR1 SGHRS, CDR2 YFSETQ. V was pared by 4 bases and J by 1 base, with 8 bases between. The CDR3 has 13 amino acids. CDR3 sequence reads: CASSTRINYGYTF. The CDR3 DNA reads as TGCGCCAGCAGCACCAGGATTAACTATGGCTACACCTTC.

The rearrangement links TRBV6-2 or TRBV6-3 to TRBJ2-3; no clear D gene. Germline V gene data show CDR1 as MNHEY and CDR2 as SVGEGT. This CDR3 comprises 16 residues. With 2 bases removed from V and 0 bases from J, the gap between germline ends came to 12 bases. The CDR3 loop is CASSYAASPSTDTQYF. For the CDR3, the DNA is TGTGCCAGCAGTTACGCGGCAAGCCCTAGCACAGATACGCAGTATTTT.

This clone has more than one count but fewer than ten. The chain joins TRBV14 to TRBJ1-5; no reliable D call. Germline V lookup: CDR1 SGHDN, CDR2 FVKESK. Trimming took 1 base from V and 4 from J, leaving 5 bases between them. CDR3 length equals 13 residues. Here the CDR3 reads CASSQGINQPQHF. DNA of the CDR3: TGTGCCAGCAGCCAAGGTATTAATCAGCCCCAGCATTTT. The whole variable domain, filled in from reference TRBV14 and TRBJ1-5, reads EAGVTQFPSHSVIEKGQTVTLRCDPISGHDNLYWYRRVMGKEIKFLLHFVKESKQDESGMPNNRFLAERTGGTYSTLKVQPAELEDSGVYFCASSQGINQPQHFGDGTRLSIL.

V and J are TRBV19 and TRBJ2-6; D perhaps matches TRBD2 (5 bases). Germline CDR1 reads LNHDA; CDR2 reads SQIVND (reference sequence). Trimming took off 6 bases at V and 0 bases at J, with 12 bases between the two ends. This CDR3 has 16 amino acids. CDR3 nucleotide sequence: TGTGCCAGTAGGTACGAGGGCGTCTCTGGGGCCAACGTCCTGACTTTC. Protein sequence: CASRYEGVSGANVLTF.